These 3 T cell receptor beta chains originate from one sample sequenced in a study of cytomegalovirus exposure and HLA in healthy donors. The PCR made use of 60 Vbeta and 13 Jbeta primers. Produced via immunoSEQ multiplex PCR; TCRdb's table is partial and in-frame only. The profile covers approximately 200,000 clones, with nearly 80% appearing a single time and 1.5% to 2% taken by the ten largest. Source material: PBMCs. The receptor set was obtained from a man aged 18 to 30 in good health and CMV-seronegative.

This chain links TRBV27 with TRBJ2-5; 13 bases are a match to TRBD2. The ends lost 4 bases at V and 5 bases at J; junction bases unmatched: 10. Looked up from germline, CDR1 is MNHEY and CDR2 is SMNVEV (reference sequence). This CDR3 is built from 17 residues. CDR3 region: CASSYLLAGGPTETQYF. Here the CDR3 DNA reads TGTGCCAGCAGTTACCTACTAGCGGGAGGGCCGACGGAGACCCAGTACTTC.

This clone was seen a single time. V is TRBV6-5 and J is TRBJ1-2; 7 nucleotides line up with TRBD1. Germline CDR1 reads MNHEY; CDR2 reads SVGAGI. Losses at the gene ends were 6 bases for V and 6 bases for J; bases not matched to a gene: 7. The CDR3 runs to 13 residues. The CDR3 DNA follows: TGTGCCAGCAGCCCTACAGGGGAGGATGGCTACACCTTC. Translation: CASSPTGEDGYTF.

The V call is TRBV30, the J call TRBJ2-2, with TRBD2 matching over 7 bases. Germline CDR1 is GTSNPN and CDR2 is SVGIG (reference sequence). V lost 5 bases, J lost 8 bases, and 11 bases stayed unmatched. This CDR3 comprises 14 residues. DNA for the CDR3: TGTGCCTGGCAGAGACTAGCTCGGGCGGGGGAGCTGTTTTTT. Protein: CAWQRLARAGELFF.